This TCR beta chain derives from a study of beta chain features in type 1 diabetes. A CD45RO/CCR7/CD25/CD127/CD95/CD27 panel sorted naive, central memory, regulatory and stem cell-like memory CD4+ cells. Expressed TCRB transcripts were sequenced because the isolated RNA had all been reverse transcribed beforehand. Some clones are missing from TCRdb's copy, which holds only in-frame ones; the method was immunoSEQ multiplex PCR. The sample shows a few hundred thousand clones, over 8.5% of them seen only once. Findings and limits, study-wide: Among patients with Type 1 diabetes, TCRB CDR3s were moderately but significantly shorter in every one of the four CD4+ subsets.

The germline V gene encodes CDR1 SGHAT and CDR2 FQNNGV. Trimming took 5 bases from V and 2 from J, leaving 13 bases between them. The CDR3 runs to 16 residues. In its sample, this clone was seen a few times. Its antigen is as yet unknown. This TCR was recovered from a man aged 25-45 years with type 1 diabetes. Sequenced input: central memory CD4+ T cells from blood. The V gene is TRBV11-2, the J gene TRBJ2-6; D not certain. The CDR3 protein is CASSPASAAGANVLTF. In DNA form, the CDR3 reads TGTGCCAGCAGCCCGGCGAGTGCGGCTGGGGCCAACGTCCTGACTTTC.